This record concerns one T cell receptor (beta chain) sequence. CDR1 is SGHRS and CDR2 is YFSETQ in the germline V gene. The CDR3 loop spans 16 amino acids. The V and J ends lost 3 bases and 0 bases, in that order; junction bases with no gene match: 3. Measured with immunoSEQ multiplex PCR; TCRdb has only the in-frame clones, and not every one. The repertoire includes more than 85,000 clones, just over 90% of them detected once, and 2% to 3% sits in the top ten. The sample originates from a study of control samples from healthy donors and cancer patients. The receptor was isolated from a woman aged 18-30 years in good health. Sequences were obtained from blood. The genes are TRBV5-1 and TRBJ2-3, with TRBD2 matching over 11 bases. CDR3 sequence reads: CASSSGLAGSTDTQYF. The CDR3 DNA follows: TGCGCCAGCAGCTCAGGACTAGCGGGCAGCACAGATACGCAGTATTTT.